Below are 27 T cell receptor beta chains sequenced from a single sample in a study of graft-versus-host responses after intestinal transplantation (dated by TCRdb to the early 2020s). Libraries were built with the immunoSEQ multiplex PCR assay. TCRdb re-hosts the immuneACCESS table, in-frame sequences only. Its copies lack some clones; in the studies checked, an unresolved V gene accounts for under half of them, and the cause for the rest is not known. Recorded for this sample are more than 80,000 clones; less than 90% of them occurred a single time. The ten largest make up approximately 0.34% of the sample. The meaning of the sample's time point label: cells obtained before transplantation from donor or recipient. Antigen specificity for these receptors is unknown. The source material was unstimulated CD4+ T cells sorted from spleen or lymph node cells, sampled before intestinal transplant. These receptors all stem from a human donor who received an intestinal transplant.

The chain employs TRBV2 and TRBJ2-3, with 15 bases lining up with TRBD2. CDR1 and CDR2 from the germline V gene are SNHLY and FYNNEI. V was clipped by 3 bases and J by 7 bases; unmatched bases: 8. This CDR3 contains 17 residues. The CDR3 protein is CASSDLGLAGGGNTQYF. In DNA, the CDR3 is TGTGCCAGCAGTGACTTGGGACTAGCGGGGGGCGGGAATACGCAGTATTTT.

This clone has a single count. The rearrangement joins TRBV5-8 to TRBJ1-1; D call uncertain. This CDR3 has 16 amino acids. Trimming left V 1 base short and J 0 bases short, with 13 bases between. Germline CDR1 reads SGHTS; CDR2 reads YDEGEE. The chain's CDR3 is CASSLWRKVLNTEAFF. CDR3 coding DNA: TGTGCCAGCAGCTTGTGGAGGAAGGTTTTGAACACTGAAGCTTTCTTT. The full variable domain, its missing parts supplied by reference TRBV5-8 and TRBJ1-1, is EAGVTQSPTHLIKTRGQQATLRCSPISGHTSVYWYQQALGLGLQFLLWYDEGEERNRGNFPPRFSGRQFPNYSSELNVNALELEDSALYLCASSLWRKVLNTEAFFGQGTRLTVV.

This clone was seen only once. The chain combines TRBV18 with TRBJ2-3; perhaps TRBD1 as D (6 bases). CDR1 is KGHSH and CDR2 is LQKENI in the germline V gene. The CDR3 loop spans 15 amino acids. V was shortened by 4 bases and J by 2 bases, with 13 bases between the two germline ends. The CDR3 bases are TGTGCCAGCTCACGTGGGGCAGGGGACACAGATACGCAGTATTTT. Amino acid sequence: CASSRGAGDTDTQYF.

This clone appeared a few times. The chain links TRBV9 to TRBJ2-1; 7 bases are a match to TRBD2. The CDR3 contains 17 residues. The ends lost 0 bases at V and 4 bases at J; junction bases unmatched: 10. The germline V gene encodes CDR1 SGDLS and CDR2 YYNGEE. DNA for the CDR3: TGTGCCAGCAGCGTAGACCCCCCCAGCGGGGTTTACAATGAGCAGTTCTTC. This gives the protein CASSVDPPSGVYNEQFF.

The rearrangement joins TRBV4-2 to TRBJ2-3, with 10 bases fitting TRBD2. Germline V lookup: CDR1 LGHNA, CDR2 YNFKEQ. Trimming took 4 bases from V and 2 from J; bases not matched to a gene: 3. The CDR3 loop spans 15 amino acids. CDR3 protein: CASSRTSGHTDTQYF. The CDR3 DNA sequence: TGTGCCAGCAGCCGGACTAGCGGCCACACAGATACGCAGTATTTT.

This chain connects TRBV27 to TRBJ1-2; D unclear. Germline-derived CDR1 and CDR2 are MNHEY and SMNVEV (reference sequence). Between the trimmed V and J ends, which lost 2 bases and 7 bases, there was a span of 20 bases. This CDR3 has 16 residues. CDR3 sequence: CASSLIPNLSPVGYTF. The CDR3 DNA reads as TGTGCCAGCAGTTTAATACCCAATTTATCCCCAGTTGGCTACACCTTC.

V gene TRBV7-3 combines with J gene TRBJ1-1; D gene unclear. CDR3 length: 15 residues. Per germline, CDR1 SGHTA and CDR2 FQGTGA. V was shortened by 5 bases and J by 3 bases, with 16 bases between the two germline ends. The CDR3 region is CASSPRGSAHTEAFF. The DNA for the CDR3 is TGTGCCAGCAGCCCAAGAGGTAGTGCACACACTGAAGCTTTCTTT.

The CDR3 nucleotides are TGTGCCACCAGCAGAGTGACAGGGGTAGTTCATAATTCACCCCTCCACTTT. It encodes CATSRVTGVVHNSPLHF. This rearrangement joins TRBV15 to TRBJ1-6; 8 bases map to TRBD1. This CDR3 is built from 17 residues. V gave up 1 base and J gave up 5 bases; unmatched junction bases: 7. CDR1 is LNHNV, CDR2 YYDKDF, per germline (reference sequence).

The J gene is TRBJ2-7, the V gene TRBV6-5; a possible D gene is TRBD2 (6 bases). V was shortened by 6 bases and J by 4 bases, with 16 bases between the two germline ends. The germline V gene encodes CDR1 MNHEY and CDR2 SVGAGI. The CDR3 contains 14 residues. The CDR3 region is CASRGAAGRYEQYF. CDR3 DNA: TGTGCCAGCAGGGGCGCCGCGGGACGGTACGAGCAGTACTTC.

The chain combines TRBV28 with TRBJ1-5; perhaps TRBD1 as D (5 bases). Trimming pared 2 bases from V and 2 bases from J, leaving 16 bases between. CDR1 and CDR2 (germline): MDHEN, SYDVKM. CDR3 length equals 17 residues. This chain's CDR3 is CASSLRRGAGGNQPQHF. For the CDR3, the DNA is TGTGCCAGCAGTTTACGACGCGGGGCTGGGGGCAATCAGCCCCAGCATTTT.

The table lists this clone with a count of one. The chain recombines TRBV29-1 with TRBJ2-1; D gene ambiguous. The germline V gene encodes CDR1 SQVTM and CDR2 ANQGSEA. CDR3 size: 17 residues. Trimming took 4 bases from V and 0 from J, leaving 19 bases between them. The CDR3 nucleotides read TGCAGCGTTGGCCCGGGTGAGCCTCCTAGCTCCTACAATGAGCAGTTCTTC. Translating it yields CSVGPGEPPSSYNEQFF.

The chain recombines TRBV5-6 with TRBJ2-7; 7 nucleotides agree with TRBD1. The CDR3 totals 15 residues. The germline gives CDR1 SGHDT, CDR2 YYEEEE. The J segment lost 0 bases and the V segment lost 4 bases, leaving 7 bases of the junction unmatched. Written as DNA, the CDR3 is TGTGCCAGCAGCAATCGACAGGGACGCTCCTACGAGCAGTACTTC. It encodes CASSNRQGRSYEQYF.

The V gene is TRBV28, the J gene TRBJ2-7, with 9 bases that match TRBD1. V lost 1 base to trimming and J lost 10 bases; unmatched junction nucleotides: 14. There are 16 residues in the CDR3. Germline lookup yields CDR1 MDHEN and CDR2 SYDVKM. CDR3 residues: CASSLFLPIPGQGQYF. The CDR3 DNA is TGTGCCAGCAGTTTATTCCTACCGATCCCGGGACAGGGTCAGTACTTC.

J is TRBJ1-6 and V is TRBV28, with 10 bases lining up with TRBD1. The junction had 8 bases not matched to a gene; V was cut back by 5 bases and J by 10 bases. Germline V gene lookup returns CDR1 MDHEN and CDR2 SYDVKM. CDR3 size: 15 residues. For the CDR3, the DNA is TGTGCCAGCAGTGTTACCGGGACAGGGGCCTCACCCCTCCACTTT. Encoded protein: CASSVTGTGASPLHF.

The J gene is TRBJ2-7, the V gene TRBV5-1; unclear D gene. The V gene's germline CDR1 is SGHRS and CDR2 YFSETQ. Trimming removed 1 base at V and 2 bases at J, with 13 bases between. The CDR3 extends over 15 amino acids. The CDR3 sequence: CASSLLPDSTYEQYF. CDR3 nucleotides: TGCGCCAGCAGCTTGCTACCCGACTCTACCTACGAGCAGTACTTC.

This clone has just one count. The rearrangement uses TRBV6-5 and TRBJ2-7, with D hard to call. V was trimmed by 4 bases and J by 0 bases, leaving 13 bases between them. The CDR3 is 15 amino acids. CDR1 and CDR2 from the germline V gene are MNHEY and SVGAGI. The CDR3 bases are TGTGCCAGCAGTTTAGTTTCACGGAGCTCCTACGAGCAGTACTTC. Its translation: CASSLVSRSSYEQYF.

The chain uses TRBV5-1 and TRBJ2-2; 8 bases agree with TRBD1. The CDR3 loop spans 16 amino acids. With 4 bases clipped from V and 3 bases from J, the junction kept 8 bases outside the gene matches. CDR1 and CDR2 (germline): SGHRS, YFSETQ. The CDR3 coding sequence is TGCGCCAGCAGCGAACGTGGACAGGGTCACACCGGGGAGCTGTTTTTT. It is translated as CASSERGQGHTGELFF.

The chain joins TRBV5-1 to TRBJ2-3; TRBD1 matches at 7 bases. The ends lost 0 bases at V and 5 bases at J; junction bases unmatched: 0. Germline V gives CDR1 SGHRS, CDR2 YFSETQ. The CDR3 loop spans 13 amino acids. CDR3 protein: CASSLGDRDTQYF. The CDR3 nucleotides read TGCGCCAGCAGCTTGGGGGACAGAGATACGCAGTATTTT. Variable domain in full (rest from reference TRBV5-1 and TRBJ2-3): KAGVTQTPRYLIKTRGQQVTLSCSPISGHRSVSWYQQTPGQGLQFLFEYFSETQRNKGNFPGRFSGRQFSNSRSEMNVSTLELGDSALYLCASSLGDRDTQYFGPGTRLTVL.

V is TRBV2 and J is TRBJ1-5, with a tentative D call TRBD1 (5 bases). The CDR3 extends over 15 amino acids. V dropped 4 bases and J dropped 0 bases, with 10 bases sitting between them. The germline CDR1 and CDR2 sequences are SNHLY and FYNNEI. This CDR3 reads CASSVTGGSNQPQHF. The CDR3 DNA sequence: TGTGCCAGCAGTGTAACAGGCGGTAGCAATCAGCCCCAGCATTTT.

J is TRBJ1-2 and V is TRBV5-6; TRBD1 is a possible D gene (5 bases). The V end was cut by 0 bases, the J end by 8 bases, with 8 bases between. Germline V gene lookup returns CDR1 SGHDT and CDR2 YYEEEE. The CDR3 totals 12 residues. The CDR3 sequence is CASSLGGDGYTF. CDR3 coding DNA: TGTGCCAGCAGCTTGGGGGGGGACGGCTACACCTTC.

The chain couples TRBV18 to TRBJ1-5; 8 bases align to TRBD1. The CDR3 length is 14 residues. Germline V gene sequence: CDR1 KGHSH, CDR2 LQKENI. The J segment lost 4 bases and the V segment lost 4 bases, leaving 3 bases of the junction unmatched. CDR3 residues: CASSQDRGNQPQHF. The CDR3 DNA reads as TGTGCCAGCTCACAAGACAGGGGTAATCAGCCCCAGCATTTT.

This clone was detected once. The CDR3 loop reads CASSLQRLSYGYTF. In DNA, the CDR3 is TGTGCCAGCAGCCTTCAGCGCTTAAGTTATGGCTACACCTTC. The genes are TRBV7-2 and TRBJ1-2; D remains unclear. Germline V lookup: CDR1 SGHTA, CDR2 FQGNSA. CDR3 size: 14 residues. Trimming shortened V by 5 bases and J by 5 bases, and 15 bases separated the two germline ends.

The chain carries TRBV28 and TRBJ1-2; 8 positions agree with TRBD1. The CDR3 spans 15 residues. Germline loops: CDR1 MDHEN, CDR2 SYDVKM. The trim removed 3 bases at V and 7 bases at J, leaving 10 bases unmatched. CDR3 bases: TGTGCCAGCAGTTTTAGGTGGCAGGGGGCGAGTGGCTACACCTTC. Encoded protein: CASSFRWQGASGYTF.

The rearrangement uses TRBV29-1 and TRBJ2-7; TRBD1 matches at 7 bases. The ends lost 7 bases at V and 0 bases at J; junction bases unmatched: 12. CDR3 size: 15 residues. CDR1 SQVTM and CDR2 ANQGSEA come from the germline V gene. CDR3 protein: CSADRDKASSYEQYF. CDR3 bases: TGCAGCGCCGACAGGGACAAGGCGAGCTCCTACGAGCAGTACTTC.

The chain recombines TRBV5-1 with TRBJ2-7; possibly TRBD1 for D (5 bases). This CDR3 contains 15 residues. The V gene's germline CDR1 is SGHRS and CDR2 YFSETQ. V was trimmed by 0 bases and J by 6 bases, leaving 16 bases between them. The CDR3 nucleotides are TGCGCCAGCAGCTTGGACCCAGGGAAGGGTCGCGAGCAGTACTTC. Its protein product is CASSLDPGKGREQYF.

The chain employs TRBV28 and TRBJ2-2, with TRBD2 matching 15 bases. The germline V gene has CDR1 MDHEN and CDR2 SYDVKM. Trimming at V came to 9 bases and at J to 7 bases, leaving 6 bases not matched to a gene. This CDR3 comprises 15 residues. The CDR3 loop reads CASGTSGGSDGELFF. For the CDR3, the DNA is TGTGCCAGTGGGACTAGCGGGGGGTCTGACGGGGAGCTGTTTTTT.

In this sample, this clone turned up a few times. The chain uses TRBV10-3 and TRBJ1-1, with D possibly being TRBD1 (5 bases). V was cut by 8 bases and J by 0 bases, with 10 bases left in between. This CDR3 spans 13 amino acids. The germline gives CDR1 ENHRY, CDR2 SYGVKD. This CDR3 reads CAIAGNVNTEAFF. The CDR3 nucleotides are TGTGCCATCGCAGGGAATGTGAACACTGAAGCTTTCTTT.